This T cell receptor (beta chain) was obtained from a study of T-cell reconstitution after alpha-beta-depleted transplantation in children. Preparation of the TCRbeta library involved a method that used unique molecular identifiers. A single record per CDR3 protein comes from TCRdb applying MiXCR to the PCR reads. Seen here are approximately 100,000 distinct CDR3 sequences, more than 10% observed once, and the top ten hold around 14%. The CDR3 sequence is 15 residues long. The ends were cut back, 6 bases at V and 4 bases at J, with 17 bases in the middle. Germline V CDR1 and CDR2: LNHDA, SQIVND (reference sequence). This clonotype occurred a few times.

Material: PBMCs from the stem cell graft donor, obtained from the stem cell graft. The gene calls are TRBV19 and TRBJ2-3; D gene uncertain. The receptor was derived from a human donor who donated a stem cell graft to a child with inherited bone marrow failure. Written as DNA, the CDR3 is TGTGCCAGTAGGCCTCGGCAAGGGCCGGCAGATACGCAGTATTTT. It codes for CASRPRQGPADTQYF.